This is a list of T cell receptor beta chains from one sample in a study of T cell responses to AZD1222 COVID-19 vaccine. TCRdb's table, derived via immunoSEQ multiplex PCR, lists solely in-frame clones and lacks some. The repertoire holds more than 90,000 clones, with roughly 86% as singletons. The sequences come from peripheral blood, collected 28 days after the second AZD1222 dose. The receptors originated from an adult who received the AZD1222 COVID-19 vaccine. Both conserved end residues are part of each CDR3.

>TRBV9|14|TRBJ2-5
CASSDPGIQETQYF
>TRBV28|16|TRBJ2-7
CASSPTVRLIHDEQYF
>TRBV2|14|TRBJ1-4
CASRADRGREKLFF
>TRBV28|14|TRBJ1-2
CASSLGGVKVGYTF
>TRBV5-1|13|TRBJ2-5
CASSLDREETQYF
>TRBV2|16|TRBJ2-2
CASSEARDRDTGELFF
>TRBV7-6|14|TRBJ2-1
CASSLGGSHNEQFF
>TRBV30|14|TRBJ2-3
CAWSVLGGFDTQYF
>TRBV6-5|15|TRBJ2-7
CASSPRDRVSYEQYF
>TRBV30|13|TRBJ1-5
CAWGGGRNQPQHF
>TRBV11-2|15|TRBJ2-5
CASSATGPPRETQYF
>TRBV7-2|14|TRBJ2-4
CASSLTGLDNIQYF
>TRBV12-3/TRBV12-4|13|TRBJ2-3
CASSPSNTDTQYF
>TRBV7-9|13|TRBJ1-2
CASSLGEYVGYTF
>TRBV7-2|14|TRBJ1-1
CASSSTGPGTEAFF
>TRBV7-9|16|TRBJ2-1
CASSLGGRGWYNEQFF
>TRBV30|14|TRBJ2-7
CAFKRVTGSYEQYF
>TRBV9|15|TRBJ2-5
CASSNDRAVWETQYF
>TRBV7-9|17|TRBJ2-1
CASSLTEWTSGNNEQFF
>TRBV7-9|11|TRBJ1-2
CASSLAGGYTF
>TRBV10-3|14|TRBJ2-1
CAITLRDRDNEQFF
>TRBV11-3|15|TRBJ2-1
CASRPIRTSYNEQFF
>TRBV19|13|TRBJ1-5
CASSNREDQPQHF
>TRBV28|14|TRBJ1-2
CASSSPGTAYGYTF
>TRBV24-1|13|TRBJ2-7
CATSDQQGDEQYF
>TRBV7-9|15|TRBJ2-5
CASSSQGEIKETQYF
>TRBV19|15|TRBJ1-5
CASSIGGGRGQPQHF
>TRBV5-1|13|TRBJ2-7
CASSTTGGTEQYF
>TRBV19|15|TRBJ1-1
CASSTHRGRGTEAFF
>TRBV7-9|14|TRBJ2-5
CASSLQGASETQYF
>TRBV15|15|TRBJ2-5
CATSRKGTPRETQYF
>TRBV5-4|12|TRBJ2-5
CASSPSQGTQYF
>TRBV7-9|16|TRBJ1-5
CASSFWAGAQNQPQHF
>TRBV29-1|13|TRBJ2-7
CSVSEAELYEQYF
>TRBV5-1|16|TRBJ1-1
CASSFNPTGGTTEAFF
>TRBV7-2|13|TRBJ1-1
CASSQEGGTEAFF
>TRBV5-5|16|TRBJ2-3
CASSLSSGGATDTQYF
>TRBV7-3|15|TRBJ2-3
CASSSGTGGTDTQYF
>TRBV5-6|16|TRBJ1-2
CASSNRDRGRDYGYTF
>TRBV5-1|15|TRBJ2-1
CASSLVLAGGSEQFF
>TRBV30|14|TRBJ1-6
CAWSGFGYNSPLHF
>TRBV7-9|15|TRBJ2-3
CASSPLAGGPDTQYF
>TRBV7-2|13|TRBJ2-3
CASSFMVADTQYF